The next 9 T cell receptor beta chains were all read from a single sample in a study of pediatric ulcerative colitis. Using immunoSEQ multiplex PCR, the repertoire was profiled, and TCRdb retains in-frame clones only, with some absent. The sample contains roughly 30,000 clones, roughly four fifths of which appear only once. Source material: blood. Receptor source: a boy aged 5-17 years with severe ulcerative colitis.

V usage is TRBV5-4 and J usage is TRBJ1-2; D gene unclear. This CDR3 spans 12 amino acids. CDR1 is SGHNT, CDR2 YYREEE, per germline (reference sequence). Trimming stripped 0 bases from V and 6 bases from J, with 6 bases between. As DNA, the CDR3 is TGTGCCAGCAGCTTGGGTGGAGATGGCTACACCTTC. Protein: CASSLGGDGYTF. The variable domain in full, with the rest retrieved from reference TRBV5-4 and TRBJ1-2, is ETGVTQSPTHLIKTRGQQVTLRCSSQSGHNTVSWYQQALGQGPQFIFQYYREEENGRGNFPPRFSGLQFPNYSSELNVNALELDDSALYLCASSLGGDGYTFGSGTRLTVV.

This clone was seen only a few times. V gene TRBV20-1 combines with J gene TRBJ1-1, with D hard to call. This CDR3 is built from 10 residues. The germline gives CDR1 DFQATT, CDR2 SNEGSKA (reference sequence). V lost 6 bases, J lost 0 bases, and 2 bases lay in between. CDR3 nucleotides: TGCAGTGCAATGAACACTGAAGCTTTCTTT. This translates into CSAMNTEAFF.

The chain combines TRBV4-3 with TRBJ1-1; D is perhaps TRBD1 (6 bases). CDR3 size: 18 residues. The germline V and J ends were trimmed by 0 bases and 0 bases, with 17 bases remaining between them. Germline V gene lookup returns CDR1 LGHNA and CDR2 YSLEER. The CDR3 nucleotides are TGCGCCAGCAGCCAAGATCGGGACCGGACAGAGATGAACACTGAAGCTTTCTTT. Its protein is CASSQDRDRTEMNTEAFF.

The J gene is TRBJ2-7, the V gene TRBV5-6; D might be TRBD2 (7 bases). CDR3 length: 14 residues. CDR1 and CDR2 from the germline V gene are SGHDT and YYEEEE. Trimming removed 5 bases at V and 4 bases at J, with 16 bases between. Here the CDR3 reads CASRKQGLPYEQYF. The CDR3 DNA reads as TGTGCCAGCAGAAAACAGGGACTACCTTACGAGCAGTACTTC.

This chain connects TRBV23-1 to TRBJ2-7; the D gene is possibly TRBD2 (6 bases). TRBV23-1 is treated as an ORF (open reading frame) with a function not yet certain. The CDR3 is made up of 17 amino acids. V lost 6 bases to trimming and J lost 0 bases, with 21 bases between them. As DNA, the CDR3 is TGCGCCAGCAGCCTTACCCTATGGAGGGCGAGCTCCTACGAGCAGTACTTC. Amino acid sequence: CASSLTLWRASSYEQYF.

The rearrangement uses TRBV7-3 and TRBJ2-5; D gene unclear. Trimming took off 10 bases at V and 3 bases at J, with 15 bases between the two ends. Per germline, CDR1 SGHTA and CDR2 FQGTGA. This CDR3 comprises 13 residues. The DNA for the CDR3 is TGTGCCATCCGCCCAGGAACAGAAGAGACCCAGTACTTC. This gives the protein CAIRPGTEETQYF. The full variable domain, its missing parts supplied by reference TRBV7-3 and TRBJ2-5, is GAGVSQTPSNKVTEKGKYVELRCDPISGHTALYWYRQSLGQGPEFLIYFQGTGAADDSGLPNDRFFAVRPEGSVSTLKIQRTERGDSAVYLCAIRPGTEETQYFGPGTRLLVL.

This clone has a single count. The chain joins TRBV18 to TRBJ2-3, with a weak D call TRBD1 (6 bases). Germline CDR1 KGHSH, CDR2 LQKENI. The CDR3 loop spans 14 amino acids. V gave up 2 bases and J gave up 2 bases, with 8 bases separating them. This CDR3 reads CASSPRDNTDTQYF. The DNA for the CDR3 is TGTGCCAGCTCACCAAGGGACAACACAGATACGCAGTATTTT.

The genes are TRBV10-1 and TRBJ2-3; 12 bases match TRBD2. CDR3 size: 16 residues. Germline V gene sequence: CDR1 WNHNN, CDR2 SYGVQD (reference sequence). The V segment lost 6 bases and the J segment 3 bases; nucleotides outside the gene matches: 7. The CDR3 sequence: CASSTTSGGKTDTQYF. The CDR3 coding sequence is TGCGCCAGCAGCACCACTAGCGGGGGGAAAACAGATACGCAGTATTTT.

V and J are TRBV4-1 and TRBJ1-1; D gene uncertain. CDR1 and CDR2 from the germline V gene are MGHRA and YSYEKL. Trimming stripped 3 bases from V and 5 bases from J, with 13 bases between. The CDR3 is made up of 14 amino acids. CDR3 sequence: CASSHPGAGTEAFF. For the CDR3, the DNA is TGCGCCAGCAGCCACCCGGGCGCCGGGACTGAAGCTTTCTTT.